This T cell receptor beta chain was identified during a study of response to subunit inactivated influenza vaccine. Study-wide results and limits: Each seasonal influenza vaccination, the authors suggested, recruits few new T cells.

The CDR3 runs 13 residues. Trimming left V 3 bases short and J 3 bases short, with 8 bases between. CDR1 is MDHEN and CDR2 is SYDVKM in the germline V gene. Details on this clonotype: Its antigen is unidentified.

A single record per CDR3 protein comes from TCRdb applying MiXCR to the RT-PCR reads. The sample shows about 190,000 distinct CDR3 sequences, around 15% of them seen only once. J is TRBJ2-5 and V is TRBV28, with a possible D match to TRBD2 (6 bases). The sample consisted of CD8+ T cells sorted from PBMCs, taken roughly 5 days after vaccination. This receptor was taken from a man aged 50 to 59 who received an inactivated influenza vaccine. CDR3 loop: CASSFVAEETQYF. The DNA of the CDR3 is TGTGCCAGCAGTTTCGTAGCGGAAGAGACCCAGTACTTC.